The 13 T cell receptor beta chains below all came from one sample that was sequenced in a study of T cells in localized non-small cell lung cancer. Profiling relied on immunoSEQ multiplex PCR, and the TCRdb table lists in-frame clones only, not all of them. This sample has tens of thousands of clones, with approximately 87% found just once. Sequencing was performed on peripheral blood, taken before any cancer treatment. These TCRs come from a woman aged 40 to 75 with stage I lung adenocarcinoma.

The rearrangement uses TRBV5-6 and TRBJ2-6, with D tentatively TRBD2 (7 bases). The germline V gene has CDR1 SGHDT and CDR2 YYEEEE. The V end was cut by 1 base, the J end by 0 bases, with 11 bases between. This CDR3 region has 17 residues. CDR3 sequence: CASSLRGAFSGANVLTF. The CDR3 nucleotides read TGTGCCAGCAGCTTGCGGGGGGCTTTCTCTGGGGCCAACGTCCTGACTTTC. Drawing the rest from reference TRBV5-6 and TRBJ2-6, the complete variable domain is DAGVTQSPTHLIKTRGQQVTLRCSPKSGHDTVSWYQQALGQGPQFIFQYYEEEERQRGNFPDRFSGHQFPNYSSELNVNALLLGDSALYLCASSLRGAFSGANVLTFGAGSRLTVL.

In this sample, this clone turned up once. This chain's CDR3 is CSVEDPGTGVGTEAFF. CDR3 coding DNA: TGCAGCGTTGAAGATCCTGGCACAGGGGTTGGCACTGAAGCTTTCTTT. V is TRBV29-1 and J is TRBJ1-1; 7 bases agree with TRBD1. The germline CDR1 and CDR2 sequences are SQVTM and ANQGSEA. The length of the CDR3 is 16 residues. The V and J ends lost 0 bases and 4 bases, in that order; junction bases with no gene match: 11.

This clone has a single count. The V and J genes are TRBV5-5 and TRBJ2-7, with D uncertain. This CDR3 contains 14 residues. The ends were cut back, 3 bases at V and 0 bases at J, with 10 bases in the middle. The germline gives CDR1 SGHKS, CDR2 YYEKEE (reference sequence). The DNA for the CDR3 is TGTGCCAGCAGCTCCGAAGGCGGCTCCTACGAGCAGTACTTC. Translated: CASSSEGGSYEQYF. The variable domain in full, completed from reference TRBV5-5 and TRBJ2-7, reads DAGVTQSPTHLIKTRGQQVTLRCSPISGHKSVSWYQQVLGQGPQFIFQYYEKEERGRGNFPDRFSARQFPNYSSELNVNALLLGDSALYLCASSSEGGSYEQYFGPGTRLTVT.

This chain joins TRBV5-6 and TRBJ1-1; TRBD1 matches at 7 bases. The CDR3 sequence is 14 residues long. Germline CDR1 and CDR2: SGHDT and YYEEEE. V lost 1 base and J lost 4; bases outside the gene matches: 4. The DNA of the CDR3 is TGTGCCAGCAGCTTGACAGGGGTTGCCACTGAAGCTTTCTTT. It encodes CASSLTGVATEAFF. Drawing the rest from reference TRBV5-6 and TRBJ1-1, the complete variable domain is DAGVTQSPTHLIKTRGQQVTLRCSPKSGHDTVSWYQQALGQGPQFIFQYYEEEERQRGNFPDRFSGHQFPNYSSELNVNALLLGDSALYLCASSLTGVATEAFFGQGTRLTVV.

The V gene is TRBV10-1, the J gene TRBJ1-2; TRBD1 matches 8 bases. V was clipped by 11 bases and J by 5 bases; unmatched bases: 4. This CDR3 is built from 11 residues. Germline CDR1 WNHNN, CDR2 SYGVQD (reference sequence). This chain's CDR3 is CAVRQGYGYTF. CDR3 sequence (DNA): TGCGCCGTACGACAGGGGTATGGCTACACCTTC.

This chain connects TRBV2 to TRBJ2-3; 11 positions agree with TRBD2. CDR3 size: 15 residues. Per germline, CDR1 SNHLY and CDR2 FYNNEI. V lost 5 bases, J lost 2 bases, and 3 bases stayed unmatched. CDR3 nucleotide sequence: TGTGCCAGCAGTACTAGCGGGGGAATCACAGATACGCAGTATTTT. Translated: CASSTSGGITDTQYF.

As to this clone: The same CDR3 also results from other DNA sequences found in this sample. DNA of the CDR3: TGTGCCAGCAGTGAAGAGGTTCAGCCCCAGCATTTT. It specifies CASSEEVQPQHF. The chain combines TRBV2 with TRBJ1-5; D call uncertain. V was trimmed by 1 base and J by 6 bases, leaving 4 bases between them. The CDR3 consists of 12 residues. Germline V gene data show CDR1 as SNHLY and CDR2 as FYNNEI. The full variable domain, completed using reference TRBV2 and TRBJ1-5, is EPEVTQTPSHQVTQMGQEVILRCVPISNHLYFYWYRQILGQKVEFLVSFYNNEISEKSEIFDDQFSVERPDGSNFTLKIRSTKLEDSAMYFCASSEEVQPQHFGDGTRLSIL.

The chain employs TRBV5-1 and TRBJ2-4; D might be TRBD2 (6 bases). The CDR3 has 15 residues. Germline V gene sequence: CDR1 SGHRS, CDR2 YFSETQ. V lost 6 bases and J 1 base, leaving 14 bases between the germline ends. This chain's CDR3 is CASTPVGGAKNIQYF. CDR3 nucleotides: TGCGCCAGCACTCCCGTAGGAGGGGCCAAAAACATTCAGTACTTC.

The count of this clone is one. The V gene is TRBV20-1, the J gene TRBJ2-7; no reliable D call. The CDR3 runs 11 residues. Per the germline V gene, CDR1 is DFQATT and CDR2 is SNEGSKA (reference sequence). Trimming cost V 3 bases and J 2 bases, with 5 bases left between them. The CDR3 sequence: CSASSAYEQYF. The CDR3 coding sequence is TGCAGTGCTAGTTCAGCCTACGAGCAGTACTTC.

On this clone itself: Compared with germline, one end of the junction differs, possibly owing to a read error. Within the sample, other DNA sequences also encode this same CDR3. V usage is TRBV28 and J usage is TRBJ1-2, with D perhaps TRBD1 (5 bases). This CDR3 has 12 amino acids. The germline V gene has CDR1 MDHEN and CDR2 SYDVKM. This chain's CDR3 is CASRDSRDGYTF. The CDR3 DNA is TGTGCCAGCAGAGACTCCAGGGATGGCTATACCTTC.

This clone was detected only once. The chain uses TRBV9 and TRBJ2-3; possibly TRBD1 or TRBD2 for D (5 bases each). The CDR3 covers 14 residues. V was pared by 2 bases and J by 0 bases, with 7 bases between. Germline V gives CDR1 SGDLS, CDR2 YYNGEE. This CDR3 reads CASSVWGSTDTQYF. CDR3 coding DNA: TGTGCCAGCAGCGTTTGGGGGAGCACAGATACGCAGTATTTT.

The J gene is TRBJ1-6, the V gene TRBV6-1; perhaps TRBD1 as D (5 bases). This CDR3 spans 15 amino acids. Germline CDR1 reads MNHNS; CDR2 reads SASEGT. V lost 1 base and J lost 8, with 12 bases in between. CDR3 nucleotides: TGTGCCAGCAGTGAAGTCGGGCAGGGTTATTCACCCCTCCACTTT. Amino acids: CASSEVGQGYSPLHF.

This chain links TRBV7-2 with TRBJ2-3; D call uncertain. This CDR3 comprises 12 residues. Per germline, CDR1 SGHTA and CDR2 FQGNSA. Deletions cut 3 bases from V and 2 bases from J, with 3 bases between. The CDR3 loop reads CASSFPTDTQYF. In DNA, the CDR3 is TGTGCCAGCAGCTTCCCCACAGATACGCAGTATTTT.